The 5 T cell receptor beta chains below were found in one sample sequenced in a study of CD8+CD57+ T cells in acquired aplastic anemia. Template material for TCR beta VDJ and CDR3 profiling consisted of genomic DNA. One entry per CDR3 protein, called by TCRdb with MiXCR from the reads. Of roughly 160,000 distinct CDR3 sequences in the sample, around 60% are singletons; the top ten hold 45% to 55%. Sequences were obtained from sorted CD4+, CD8+, or CD8+CD57+ T cells (not recorded which) from PBMCs. These receptor sequences come from a human donor in good health.

Concerning this clonotype itself: An end of the junction differs from the germline gene, which may be a read error. The chain links TRBV5-1 to TRBJ2-7; 12 bases are a match to TRBD2. This CDR3 is built from 16 residues. CDR1 and CDR2 (germline): SGHRS, YFSETQ. The CDR3, as DNA: TGTGCCAGCAGTTACTCTAGCGGGAGGGCCTCCTACGAGCAGTACTTC. Translated: CASSYSSGRASYEQYF.

This chain uses TRBV5-1 with TRBJ2-1, with D possibly being TRBD1 or TRBD2 (6 bases each). The CDR3 loop spans 17 amino acids. Germline lookup yields CDR1 SGHRS and CDR2 YFSETQ. V lost 0 bases to trimming and J lost 6 bases, with 19 bases between them. The CDR3 nucleotides read TGCGCCAGCAGCTTGGAAAAGTACAGGGTGGGGGGCAATGAGCAGTTCTTC. This translates into CASSLEKYRVGGNEQFF.

This clonotype came up many times. This chain connects TRBV2 to TRBJ1-5; D not certain. This CDR3 is 14 amino acids long. Germline values: CDR1 SNHLY, CDR2 FYNNEI. Trimming left V 1 base short and J 10 bases short, with 14 bases between. The CDR3 is CASSEVLQSSPQHF. CDR3 nucleotides: TGTGCCAGCAGTGAAGTTTTACAGAGCAGCCCCCAGCATTTT.

At least ten counts were recorded for this clonotype. This sequence joins TRBV12-3 or TRBV12-4 and TRBJ2-1, with 8 bases fitting TRBD1. Losses at the gene ends were 10 bases for V and 6 bases for J; bases not matched to a gene: 5. CDR3 size: 12 residues. The CDR3 coding sequence is TGTGCCATAGGACAGGGAGGCAATGAGCAGTTCTTC. Translated: CAIGQGGNEQFF.

This clonotype was counted once. The chain recombines TRBV5-6 with TRBJ2-3; weak D call: TRBD1 (6 bases). From germline, CDR1 is SGHDT and CDR2 YYEEEE. Trimming stripped 4 bases from V and 2 bases from J, with 14 bases between. The CDR3 consists of 15 residues. CDR3 amino acids: CASSPKGQLTDTQYF. The DNA of the CDR3 is TGTGCCAGCAGCCCAAAGGGACAACTCACAGATACGCAGTATTTT.